Shown below are 24 T cell receptor beta chains from a single sample sequenced in a study of OX40 agonist ivuxolimab in advanced cancers. Produced via immunoSEQ multiplex PCR; TCRdb's table is partial and in-frame only. The sample carries some 73,000 clones, about 85% recorded once. The starting material was CD4+ or CD8+ T cells sorted from blood, obtained in a trial of the OX40 agonist ivuxolimab. The receptor source for this set is an adult with an advanced solid tumor such as melanoma, head and neck, liver or kidney cancer.

The chain employs TRBV11-2 and TRBJ1-6; D unresolved. CDR3 length: 16 amino acids. Germline V CDR1 and CDR2: SGHAT, FQNNGV. The germline V and J ends were trimmed by 1 base and 6 bases, with 13 bases remaining between them. The CDR3 region is CASSLGVGLPNSPLHF. Written as DNA, the CDR3 is TGTGCCAGCAGCTTAGGTGTAGGACTCCCTAATTCACCCCTCCACTTT. The variable domain in full, with the rest retrieved from reference TRBV11-2 and TRBJ1-6, is EAGVAQSPRYKIIEKRQSVAFWCNPISGHATLYWYQQILGQGPKLLIQFQNNGVVDDSQLPKDRFSAERLKGVDSTLKIQPAKLEDSAVYLCASSLGVGLPNSPLHFGNGTRLTVT.

This chain joins TRBV19 and TRBJ2-5, with unresolved D. Trimming shortened V by 1 base and J by 4 bases, and 7 bases separated the two germline ends. This CDR3 spans 13 amino acids. Germline CDR1 is LNHDA and CDR2 is SQIVND (reference sequence). CDR3: CASSIVMGETQYF. CDR3 nucleotides: TGTGCCAGTAGTATAGTTATGGGAGAGACCCAGTACTTC.

This chain joins TRBV4-1 and TRBJ2-1, with 9 positions matching TRBD2. Germline CDR1 MGHRA, CDR2 YSYEKL. CDR3 length: 16 amino acids. Trimming cost V 2 bases and J 5 bases; bases outside gene matches: 7. This chain's CDR3 is CASSQWGLAPNNEQFF. The CDR3 bases are TGCGCCAGCAGCCAATGGGGACTAGCCCCGAACAATGAGCAGTTCTTC.

The chain links TRBV11-3 to TRBJ2-1; 12 nucleotides match TRBD2. The V and J ends lost 1 base and 5 bases, in that order; junction bases with no gene match: 6. The germline gives CDR1 SGHNT, CDR2 YENEEA. This CDR3 spans 17 amino acids. The CDR3 here is CASSLGTSGTINNEQFF. The CDR3 DNA reads as TGTGCCAGCAGCTTAGGGACTAGCGGGACTATAAACAATGAGCAGTTCTTC.

The chain links TRBV30 to TRBJ2-1; D call uncertain. Germline V lookup: CDR1 GTSNPN, CDR2 SVGIG (reference sequence). Trimming took 3 bases from V and 7 from J, leaving 16 bases between them. The CDR3 sequence is 14 residues long. The CDR3 is CAWRDPARVNEQFF. In DNA, the CDR3 is TGTGCCTGGAGGGACCCGGCTAGGGTAAATGAGCAGTTCTTC.

The rearrangement links TRBV2 to TRBJ2-7, with TRBD1 matching 7 bases. The V segment lost 6 bases and the J segment 4 bases; nucleotides outside the gene matches: 6. This CDR3 region has 13 residues. Germline V gene lookup returns CDR1 SNHLY and CDR2 FYNNEI. CDR3 protein: CASRKDRVYEQYF. The CDR3 DNA reads TGTGCCAGCAGGAAAGACAGGGTGTACGAGCAGTACTTC. The full variable domain, in which reference TRBV2 and TRBJ2-7 provide the parts outside the CDR3, is EPEVTQTPSHQVTQMGQEVILRCVPISNHLYFYWYRQILGQKVEFLVSFYNNEISEKSEIFDDQFSVERPDGSNFTLKIRSTKLEDSAMYFCASRKDRVYEQYFGPGTRLTVT.

The chain links TRBV7-6 to TRBJ2-5; 7 bases align to TRBD1. V lost 5 bases, J lost 7 bases, and 10 bases stayed unmatched. Germline V gene data show CDR1 as SGHVS and CDR2 as FNYEAQ. The CDR3 spans 14 residues. CDR3 coding DNA: TGTGCCAGCAGCCCCCGGGACAGAAGGGTGACCCAGTACTTC. It yields the protein CASSPRDRRVTQYF.

V and J are TRBV7-2 and TRBJ2-1; D possibly matches TRBD1 or TRBD2 (5 bases each). From germline, CDR1 is SGHTA and CDR2 FQGNSA. This CDR3 spans 14 amino acids. Trimming took off 4 bases at V and 9 bases at J, with 16 bases between the two ends. The CDR3 reads CASSSEGTLGEQFF. The CDR3 DNA reads TGTGCCAGCAGCTCCGAGGGGACGCTTGGTGAGCAGTTCTTC.

The J gene is TRBJ2-2, the V gene TRBV12-5; 11 nucleotides agree with TRBD2. Germline-derived CDR1 and CDR2 are LGHNT and FRNRAP. CDR3 length: 16 residues. Trimming at V came to 6 bases and at J to 4 bases, leaving 7 bases not matched to a gene. The chain's CDR3 is CASGLGTSGSTGELFF. The CDR3 region has the DNA TGTGCTAGTGGACTAGGGACTAGCGGAAGCACCGGGGAGCTGTTTTTT.

The rearrangement joins TRBV18 to TRBJ2-3, with 8 positions matching TRBD1. Germline CDR1 KGHSH, CDR2 LQKENI. CDR3 length equals 14 residues. The V and J ends lost 1 base and 4 bases, in that order; junction bases with no gene match: 1. The CDR3 reads CASSPRQGSDTQYF. CDR3 DNA: TGTGCCAGCTCACCACGACAGGGGTCAGATACGCAGTATTTT.

The rearrangement links TRBV6-6 to TRBJ2-1; 12 nucleotides match TRBD2. J lost 7 bases, V lost 6 bases, and 7 bases had no gene match. CDR3 length: 15 amino acids. CDR1 MNHNY and CDR2 SVGAGI come from the germline V gene (reference sequence). The CDR3 coding sequence is TGTGCCAGCAGCCAACTAGCGGGGGGAGGGAATGAGCAGTTCTTC. It yields the protein CASSQLAGGGNEQFF.

This clone has only a few counts. The rearrangement joins TRBV6-1 to TRBJ2-7; TRBD2 is a possible D gene (5 bases). CDR1 is MNHNS and CDR2 is SASEGT in the germline V gene. This CDR3 is built from 13 residues. Trimming pared 11 bases from V and 1 base from J, leaving 15 bases between. The CDR3 DNA is TGTGCCGTTGGCCTAGGAGGATCCTACGAGCAGTACTTC. Its translation: CAVGLGGSYEQYF.

The V call is TRBV7-2, the J call TRBJ2-1, with TRBD2 matching 11 bases. The CDR3 sequence is 17 residues long. V lost 5 bases, J lost 7 bases, and 13 bases stayed unmatched. Germline V gives CDR1 SGHTA, CDR2 FQGNSA. The CDR3: CASSPRSLAGVTNEQFF. In nucleotides, the CDR3 is TGTGCCAGCAGCCCCCGGTCACTAGCGGGGGTTACTAATGAGCAGTTCTTC. The entire variable domain, with the rest obtained from reference TRBV7-2 and TRBJ2-1, is as follows: GAGVSQSPSNKVTEKGKDVELRCDPISGHTALYWYRQSLGQGLEFLIYFQGNSAPDKSGLPSDRFSAERTGGSVSTLTIQRTQQEDSAVYLCASSPRSLAGVTNEQFFGPGTRLTVL.

V gene TRBV11-2 combines with J gene TRBJ2-7, with 10 bases identical to TRBD2. From germline, CDR1 is SGHAT and CDR2 FQNNGV. V shed 2 bases and J 3 bases; nucleotides not matched to a gene: 1. The CDR3 runs 14 residues. The CDR3, as DNA: TGTGCCAGCAGCTTAAGGACTAGCGGCTACGAGCAGTACTTC. The encoded protein is CASSLRTSGYEQYF.

The chain links TRBV28 to TRBJ2-7, with unresolved D. Germline V lookup: CDR1 MDHEN, CDR2 SYDVKM. V dropped 3 bases and J dropped 2 bases, with 8 bases sitting between them. The CDR3 consists of 13 residues. CDR3: CASSFGIPYEQYF. CDR3 bases: TGTGCCAGCAGTTTTGGGATCCCCTACGAGCAGTACTTC.

Worth noting for this clone: This same CDR3 is encoded by further DNA sequences in the sample. The chain is built from TRBV5-1 and TRBJ1-1; D might be TRBD1 (5 bases). Germline assignment: CDR1 SGHRS and CDR2 YFSETQ. The V end was cut by 3 bases, the J end by 4 bases, with 19 bases between. There are 16 residues in the CDR3. The CDR3 DNA follows: TGCGCCAGCAGCTCCACCGACGGGGGGACCTTCACTGAAGCTTTCTTT. It is translated as CASSSTDGGTFTEAFF.

The chain couples TRBV10-3 to TRBJ2-5, with 9 positions matching TRBD1. Germline lookup yields CDR1 ENHRY and CDR2 SYGVKD. The CDR3 is 16 amino acids. The junction had 10 bases not matched to a gene; V was cut back by 4 bases and J by 4 bases. The CDR3 DNA follows: TGTGCCATCAGTGGAGACAGGGGGGGAGAAATAGAGACCCAGTACTTC. It yields the protein CAISGDRGGEIETQYF.

The rearrangement links TRBV9 to TRBJ1-1, with D unclear. V dropped 5 bases and J dropped 4 bases, with 12 bases sitting between them. Germline V CDR1 and CDR2: SGDLS, YYNGEE. This CDR3 has 13 amino acids. The CDR3 nucleotides read TGTGCCAGCAGTGCTTCTCTGGGCACTGAAGCTTTCTTT. This sequence encodes CASSASLGTEAFF.

This sequence joins TRBV9 and TRBJ1-5, with a tentative D call TRBD1 (5 bases). Germline V gene data show CDR1 as SGDLS and CDR2 as YYNGEE. CDR3 length: 14 residues. V lost 4 bases, J lost 0 bases, and 8 bases lay in between. DNA for the CDR3: TGTGCCAGCAGCCGCGACAGTAGCAATCAGCCCCAGCATTTT. It yields the protein CASSRDSSNQPQHF.

V usage is TRBV5-1 and J usage is TRBJ2-3, with D possibly TRBD1 on 5 matching bases. The CDR3 runs to 14 residues. Germline V gene sequence: CDR1 SGHRS, CDR2 YFSETQ. Trimming took 0 bases from V and 1 from J, leaving 6 bases between them. The CDR3 sequence: CASSLGRGTDTQYF. CDR3 bases: TGCGCCAGCAGCTTGGGCAGGGGCACAGATACGCAGTATTTT.

This clone has a handful of counts. The chain recombines TRBV2 with TRBJ1-5; D ambiguous. V shed 5 bases and J shed 0 bases, with 5 bases lying between them. The germline gives CDR1 SNHLY, CDR2 FYNNEI. This CDR3 has 13 residues. This chain's CDR3 is CASSFSSNQPQHF. The CDR3 DNA reads as TGTGCCAGCAGTTTCAGTAGCAATCAGCCCCAGCATTTT.

This clone was counted a few times. The chain uses TRBV7-9 and TRBJ1-1; no clear D gene. The CDR3 spans 14 residues. Germline V gene sequence: CDR1 SEHNR, CDR2 FQNEAQ (reference sequence). Trimming removed 1 base from V and 7 bases from J, with 13 bases in between. The CDR3 DNA sequence: TGTGCCAGCAGCTTAGAGTGGACCGACCTTGAAGCTTTCTTT. Translated: CASSLEWTDLEAFF.

V is TRBV27 and J is TRBJ1-6; possibly TRBD1 for D (5 bases). The V and J ends lost 5 bases and 7 bases respectively, with 9 bases between them. The CDR3 extends over 13 amino acids. Germline CDR1 is MNHEY and CDR2 is SMNVEV (reference sequence). The CDR3 protein is CASSPGRNSPLHF. In DNA, the CDR3 is TGTGCCAGCAGTCCAGGGCGGAATTCACCCCTCCACTTT.

The rearrangement joins TRBV4-1 to TRBJ2-7; TRBD1 agrees at 10 bases. Germline V gene lookup returns CDR1 MGHRA and CDR2 YSYEKL. The ends lost 1 base at V and 3 bases at J; junction bases unmatched: 3. The CDR3 covers 15 residues. CDR3 protein: CASSQVGTGDYEQYF. CDR3 nucleotide sequence: TGCGCCAGCAGCCAAGTCGGGACAGGGGACTACGAGCAGTACTTC.